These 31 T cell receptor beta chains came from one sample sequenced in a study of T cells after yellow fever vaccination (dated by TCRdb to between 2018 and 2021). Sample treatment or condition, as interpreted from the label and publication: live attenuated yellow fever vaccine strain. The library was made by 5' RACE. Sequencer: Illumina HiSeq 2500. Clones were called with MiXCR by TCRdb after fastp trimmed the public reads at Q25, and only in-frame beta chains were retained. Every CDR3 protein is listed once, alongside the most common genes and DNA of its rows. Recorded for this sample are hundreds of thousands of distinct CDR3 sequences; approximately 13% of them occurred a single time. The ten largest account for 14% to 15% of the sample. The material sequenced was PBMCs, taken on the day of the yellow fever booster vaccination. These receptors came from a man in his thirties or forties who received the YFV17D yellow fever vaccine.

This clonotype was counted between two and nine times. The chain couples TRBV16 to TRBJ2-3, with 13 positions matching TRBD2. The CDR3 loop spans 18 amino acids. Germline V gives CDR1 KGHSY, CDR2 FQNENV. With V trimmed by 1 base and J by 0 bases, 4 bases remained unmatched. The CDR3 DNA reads TGTGCCAGCAGCCAATGGACTAGCGGGAGCGCTAGCACAGATACGCAGTATTTT. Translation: CASSQWTSGSASTDTQYF.

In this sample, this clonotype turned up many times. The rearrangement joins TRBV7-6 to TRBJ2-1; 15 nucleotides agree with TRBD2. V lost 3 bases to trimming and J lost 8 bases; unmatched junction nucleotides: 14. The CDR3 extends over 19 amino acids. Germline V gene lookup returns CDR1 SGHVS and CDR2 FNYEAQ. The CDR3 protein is CASSFRGLAGGTVRDEQFF. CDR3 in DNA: TGTGCCAGCAGCTTTCGAGGACTAGCGGGAGGGACAGTTCGGGATGAGCAGTTCTTC.

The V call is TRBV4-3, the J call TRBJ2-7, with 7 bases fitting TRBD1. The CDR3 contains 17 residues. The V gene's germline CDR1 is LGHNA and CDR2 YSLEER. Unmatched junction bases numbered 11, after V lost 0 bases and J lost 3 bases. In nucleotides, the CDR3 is TGCGCCAGCAGCCAAGACCCCCCGACAGGGATCTACTACGAGCAGTACTTC. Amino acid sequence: CASSQDPPTGIYYEQYF.

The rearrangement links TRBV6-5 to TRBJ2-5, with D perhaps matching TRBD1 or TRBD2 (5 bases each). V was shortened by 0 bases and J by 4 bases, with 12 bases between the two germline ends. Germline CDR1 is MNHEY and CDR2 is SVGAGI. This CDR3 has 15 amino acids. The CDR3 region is CASSYSGPGRETQYF. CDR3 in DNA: TGTGCCAGCAGTTACTCGGGACCGGGGAGAGAGACCCAGTACTTC.

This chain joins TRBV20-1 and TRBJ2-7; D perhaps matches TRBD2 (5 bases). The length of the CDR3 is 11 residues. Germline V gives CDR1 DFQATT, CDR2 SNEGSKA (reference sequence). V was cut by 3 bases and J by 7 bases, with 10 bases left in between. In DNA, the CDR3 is TGCAGTGCTAGTGAGGGCAGGGAGCAGTACTTC. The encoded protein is CSASEGREQYF.

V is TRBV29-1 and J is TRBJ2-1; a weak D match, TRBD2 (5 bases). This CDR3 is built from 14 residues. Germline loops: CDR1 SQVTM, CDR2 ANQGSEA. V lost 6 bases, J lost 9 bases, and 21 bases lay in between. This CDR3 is CSVPYAGRMGEQFF. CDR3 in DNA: TGCAGCGTGCCCTATGCTGGGAGAATGGGTGAGCAGTTCTTC.

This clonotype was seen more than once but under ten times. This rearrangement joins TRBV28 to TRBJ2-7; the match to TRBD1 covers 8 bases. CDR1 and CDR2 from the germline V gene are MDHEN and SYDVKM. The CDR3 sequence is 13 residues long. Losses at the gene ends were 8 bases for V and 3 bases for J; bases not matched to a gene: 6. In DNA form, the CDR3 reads TGTGCCAGCGGACAGGGCCCAAGCTACGAGCAGTACTTC. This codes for CASGQGPSYEQYF.

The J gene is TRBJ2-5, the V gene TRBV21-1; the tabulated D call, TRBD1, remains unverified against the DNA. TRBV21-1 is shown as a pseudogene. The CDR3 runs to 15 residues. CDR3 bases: TGTGCCAGCAGCAGCGACAGGAGAGGCGGGGAGACCCAGTACTTC. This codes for CASSSDRRGGETQYF.

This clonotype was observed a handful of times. The CDR3 loop is CAIRGTGHEKLFF. The CDR3 coding sequence is TGTGCCATCAGGGGGACAGGGCATGAAAAACTGTTTTTT. The chain employs TRBV10-3 and TRBJ1-4; 9 positions agree with TRBD1. The trim removed 6 bases at V and 6 bases at J, leaving 2 bases unmatched. The CDR3 contains 13 residues. The germline CDR1 and CDR2 sequences are ENHRY and SYGVKD.

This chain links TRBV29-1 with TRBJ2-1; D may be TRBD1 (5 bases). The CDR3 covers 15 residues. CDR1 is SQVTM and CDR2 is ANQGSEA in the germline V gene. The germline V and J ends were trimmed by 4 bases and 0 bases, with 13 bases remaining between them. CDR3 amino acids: CSVARGASSYNEQFF. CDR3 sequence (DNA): TGCAGCGTTGCTAGGGGCGCGAGCTCCTACAATGAGCAGTTCTTC.

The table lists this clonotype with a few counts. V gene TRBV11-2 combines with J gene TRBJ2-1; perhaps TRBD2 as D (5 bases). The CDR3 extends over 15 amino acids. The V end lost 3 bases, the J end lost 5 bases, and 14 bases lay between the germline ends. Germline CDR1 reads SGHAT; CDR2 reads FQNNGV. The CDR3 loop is CASSFGAVLDNEQFF. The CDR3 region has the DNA TGTGCCAGCAGCTTTGGAGCGGTACTCGACAATGAGCAGTTCTTC.

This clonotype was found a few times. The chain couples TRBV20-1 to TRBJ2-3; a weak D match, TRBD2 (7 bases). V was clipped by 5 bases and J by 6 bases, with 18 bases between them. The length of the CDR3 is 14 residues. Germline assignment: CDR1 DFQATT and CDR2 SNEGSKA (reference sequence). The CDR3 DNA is TGCAGTGCTTCTGTCGGGGGGCGGGGGGATACGCAGTATTTT. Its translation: CSASVGGRGDTQYF.

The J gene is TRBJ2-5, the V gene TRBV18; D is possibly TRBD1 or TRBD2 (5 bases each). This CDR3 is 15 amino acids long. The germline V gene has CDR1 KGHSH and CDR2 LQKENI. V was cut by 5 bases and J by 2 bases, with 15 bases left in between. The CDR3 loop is CASSATGAAQETQYF. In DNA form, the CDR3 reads TGTGCCAGCTCAGCCACCGGGGCAGCGCAAGAGACCCAGTACTTC. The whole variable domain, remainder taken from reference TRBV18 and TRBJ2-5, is NAGVMQNPRHLVRRRGQEARLRCSPMKGHSHVYWYRQLPEEGLKFMVYLQKENIIDESGMPKERFSAEFPKEGPSILRIQQVVRGDSAAYFCASSATGAAQETQYFGPGTRLLVL.

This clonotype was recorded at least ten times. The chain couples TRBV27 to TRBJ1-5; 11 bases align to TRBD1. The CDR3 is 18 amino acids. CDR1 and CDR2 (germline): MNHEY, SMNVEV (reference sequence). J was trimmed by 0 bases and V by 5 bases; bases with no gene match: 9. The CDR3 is CASSRGQGEGPSNQPQHF. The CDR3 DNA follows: TGTGCCAGCAGTAGGGGACAGGGGGAGGGACCTAGCAATCAGCCCCAGCATTTT.

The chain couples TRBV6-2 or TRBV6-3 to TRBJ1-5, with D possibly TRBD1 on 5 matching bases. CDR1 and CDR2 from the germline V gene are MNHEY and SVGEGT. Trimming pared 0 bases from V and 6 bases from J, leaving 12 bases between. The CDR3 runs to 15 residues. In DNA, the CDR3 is TGTGCCAGCAGTTACTCAGCGGGAAGGGGTCAGCCCCAGCATTTT. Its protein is CASSYSAGRGQPQHF.

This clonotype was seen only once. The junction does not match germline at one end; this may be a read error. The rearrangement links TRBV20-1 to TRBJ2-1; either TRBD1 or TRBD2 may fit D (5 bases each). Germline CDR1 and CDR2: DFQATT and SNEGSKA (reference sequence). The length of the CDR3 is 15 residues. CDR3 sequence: CNARGTSDLPWEQFF. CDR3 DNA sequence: TGCAATGCTAGAGGGACGTCGGACTTACCATGGGAGCAGTTCTTC.

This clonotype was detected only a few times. The CDR3 reads CASSPSTVSGNTIYF. The CDR3 bases are TGTGCCAGCAGCCCGTCGACAGTCTCTGGAAACACCATATATTTT. The chain links TRBV7-9 to TRBJ1-3; tentative D call: TRBD1 (5 bases). This CDR3 contains 15 residues. CDR1 and CDR2 (germline): SEHNR, FQNEAQ (reference sequence). V lost 5 bases and J 0 bases, leaving 11 bases between the germline ends.

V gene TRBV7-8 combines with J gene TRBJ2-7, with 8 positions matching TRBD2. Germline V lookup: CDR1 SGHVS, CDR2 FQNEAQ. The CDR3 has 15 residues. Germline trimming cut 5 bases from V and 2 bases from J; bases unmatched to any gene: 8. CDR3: CASSPSGSSAYEQYF. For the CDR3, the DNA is TGTGCCAGCAGCCCGAGCGGGAGCTCAGCCTACGAGCAGTACTTC.

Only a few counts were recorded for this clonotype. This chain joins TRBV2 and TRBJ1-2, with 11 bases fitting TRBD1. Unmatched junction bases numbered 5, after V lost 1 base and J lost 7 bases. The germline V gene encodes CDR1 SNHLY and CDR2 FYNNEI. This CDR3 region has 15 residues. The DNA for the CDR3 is TGTGCCAGCAGTGAAGGGACAGGGGGCCCCCTTGGCTACACCTTC. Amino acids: CASSEGTGGPLGYTF. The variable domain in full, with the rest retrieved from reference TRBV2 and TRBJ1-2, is EPEVTQTPSHQVTQMGQEVILRCVPISNHLYFYWYRQILGQKVEFLVSFYNNEISEKSEIFDDQFSVERPDGSNFTLKIRSTKLEDSAMYFCASSEGTGGPLGYTFGSGTRLTVV.

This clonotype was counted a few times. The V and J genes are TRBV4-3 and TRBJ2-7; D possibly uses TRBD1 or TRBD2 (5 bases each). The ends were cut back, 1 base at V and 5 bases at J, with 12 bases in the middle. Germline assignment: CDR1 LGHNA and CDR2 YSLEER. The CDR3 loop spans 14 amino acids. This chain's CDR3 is CASSQGVWDHEQYF. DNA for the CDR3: TGCGCCAGCAGCCAAGGGGTTTGGGACCACGAGCAGTACTTC.

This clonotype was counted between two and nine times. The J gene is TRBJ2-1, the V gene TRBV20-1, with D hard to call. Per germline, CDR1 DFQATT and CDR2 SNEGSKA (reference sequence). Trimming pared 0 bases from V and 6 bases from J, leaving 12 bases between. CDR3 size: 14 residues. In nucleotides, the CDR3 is TGCAGTGCTAGAGATCCGGACCTGGGCAATGAGCAGTTCTTC. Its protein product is CSARDPDLGNEQFF.

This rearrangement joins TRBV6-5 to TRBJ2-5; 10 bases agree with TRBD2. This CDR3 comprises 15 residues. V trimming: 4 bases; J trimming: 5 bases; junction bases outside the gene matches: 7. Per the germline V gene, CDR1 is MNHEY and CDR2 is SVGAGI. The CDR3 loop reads CASSLASGSLETQYF. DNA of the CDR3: TGTGCCAGCAGTTTGGCTAGCGGGAGTTTGGAGACCCAGTACTTC.

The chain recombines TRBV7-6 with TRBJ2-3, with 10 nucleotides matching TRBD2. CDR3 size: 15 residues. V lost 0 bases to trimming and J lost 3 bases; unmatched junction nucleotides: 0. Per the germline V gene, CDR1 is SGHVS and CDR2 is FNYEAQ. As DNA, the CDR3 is TGTGCCAGCAGCTTAGCGGGACTAGCGACAGATACGCAGTATTTT. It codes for CASSLAGLATDTQYF. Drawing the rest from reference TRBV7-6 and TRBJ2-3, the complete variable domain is GAGVSQSPRYKVTKRGQDVALRCDPISGHVSLYWYRQALGQGPEFLTYFNYEAQQDKSGLPNDRFSAERPEGSISTLTIQRTEQRDSAMYRCASSLAGLATDTQYFGPGTRLTVL.

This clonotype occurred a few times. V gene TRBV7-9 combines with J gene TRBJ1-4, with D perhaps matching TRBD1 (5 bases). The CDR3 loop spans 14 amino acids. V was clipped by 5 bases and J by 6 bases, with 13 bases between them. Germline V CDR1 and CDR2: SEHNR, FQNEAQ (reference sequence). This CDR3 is CASSRRQTYEKLFF. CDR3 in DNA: TGTGCCAGCAGCCGCCGACAGACCTATGAAAAACTGTTTTTT.

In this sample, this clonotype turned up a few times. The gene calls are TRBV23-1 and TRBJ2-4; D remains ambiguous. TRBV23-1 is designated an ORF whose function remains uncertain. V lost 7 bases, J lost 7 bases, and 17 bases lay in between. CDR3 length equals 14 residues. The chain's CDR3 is CASNHGVGRNIQYF. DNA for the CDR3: TGCGCCAGCAATCATGGGGTAGGGCGGAACATTCAGTACTTC.

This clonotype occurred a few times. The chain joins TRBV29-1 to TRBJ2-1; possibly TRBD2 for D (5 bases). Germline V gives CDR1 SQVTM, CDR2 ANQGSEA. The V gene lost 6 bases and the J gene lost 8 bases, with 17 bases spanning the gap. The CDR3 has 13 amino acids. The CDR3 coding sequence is TGCAGCGTGGGGTCCGGACTCATGGATGAGCAGTTCTTC. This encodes CSVGSGLMDEQFF.

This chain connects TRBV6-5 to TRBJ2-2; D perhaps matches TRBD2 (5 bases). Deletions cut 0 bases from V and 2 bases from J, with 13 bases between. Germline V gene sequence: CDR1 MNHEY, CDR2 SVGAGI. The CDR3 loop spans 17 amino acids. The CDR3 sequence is CASSYSEYGVNTGELFF. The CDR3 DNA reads TGTGCCAGCAGTTACTCCGAATACGGGGTTAACACCGGGGAGCTGTTTTTT.

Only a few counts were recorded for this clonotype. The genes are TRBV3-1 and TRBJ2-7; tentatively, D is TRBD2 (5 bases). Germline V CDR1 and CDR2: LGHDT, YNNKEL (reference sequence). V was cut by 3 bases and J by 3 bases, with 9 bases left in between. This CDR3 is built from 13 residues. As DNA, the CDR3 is TGTGCCAGCAGCCATGGACTGGACTACGAGCAGTACTTC. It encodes CASSHGLDYEQYF.

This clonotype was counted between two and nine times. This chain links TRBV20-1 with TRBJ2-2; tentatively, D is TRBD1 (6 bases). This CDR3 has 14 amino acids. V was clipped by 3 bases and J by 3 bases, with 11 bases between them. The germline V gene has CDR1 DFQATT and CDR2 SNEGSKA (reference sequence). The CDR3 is CSASQGTDTGELFF. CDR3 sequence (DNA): TGCAGTGCTAGTCAGGGGACGGACACCGGGGAGCTGTTTTTT.

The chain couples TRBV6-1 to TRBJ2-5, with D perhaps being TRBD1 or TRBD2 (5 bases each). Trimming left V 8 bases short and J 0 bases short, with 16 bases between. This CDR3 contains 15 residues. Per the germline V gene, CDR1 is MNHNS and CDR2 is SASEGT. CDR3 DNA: TGTGCCAGCGCTCGGTCTGGGACGTACCAAGAGACCCAGTACTTC. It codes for CASARSGTYQETQYF.

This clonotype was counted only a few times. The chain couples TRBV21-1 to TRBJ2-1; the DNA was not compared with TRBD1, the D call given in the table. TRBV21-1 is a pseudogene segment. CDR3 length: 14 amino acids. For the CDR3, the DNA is TGTGCCACTACCCCCGGGGGAACTAACAATGAGCAGTTCTTC. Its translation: CATTPGGTNNEQFF.